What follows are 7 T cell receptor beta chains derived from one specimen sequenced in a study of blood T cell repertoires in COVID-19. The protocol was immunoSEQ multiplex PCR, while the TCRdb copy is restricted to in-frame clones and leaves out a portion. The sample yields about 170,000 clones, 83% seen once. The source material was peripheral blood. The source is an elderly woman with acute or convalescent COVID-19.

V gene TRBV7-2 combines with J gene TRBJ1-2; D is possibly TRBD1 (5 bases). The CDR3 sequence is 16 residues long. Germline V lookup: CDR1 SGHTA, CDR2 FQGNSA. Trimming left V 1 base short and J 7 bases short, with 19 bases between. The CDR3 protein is CASSLGQGGGIGGYTF. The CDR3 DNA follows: TGTGCCAGCAGCTTAGGGCAGGGTGGTGGAATTGGTGGCTACACCTTC.

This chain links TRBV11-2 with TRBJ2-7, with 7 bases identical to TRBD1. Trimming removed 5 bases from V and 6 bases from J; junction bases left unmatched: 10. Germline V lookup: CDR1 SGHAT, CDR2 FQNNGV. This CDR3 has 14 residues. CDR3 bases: TGTGCCAGCAGCGAAAGAACTACAGGGGTCGAGCAGTACTTC. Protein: CASSERTTGVEQYF.

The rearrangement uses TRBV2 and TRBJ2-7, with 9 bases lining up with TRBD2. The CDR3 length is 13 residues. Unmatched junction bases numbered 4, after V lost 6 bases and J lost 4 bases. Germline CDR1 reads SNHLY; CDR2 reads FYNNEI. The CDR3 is CASRLAGLYEQYF. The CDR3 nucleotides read TGTGCCAGCAGACTAGCGGGTCTTTACGAGCAGTACTTC.

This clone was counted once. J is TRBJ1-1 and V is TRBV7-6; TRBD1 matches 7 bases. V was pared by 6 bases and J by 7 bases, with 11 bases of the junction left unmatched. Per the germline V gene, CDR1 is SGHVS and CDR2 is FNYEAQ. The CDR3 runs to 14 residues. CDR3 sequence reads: CASRLRRGPGEAFF. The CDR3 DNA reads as TGTGCCAGCAGGCTGAGGAGGGGGCCGGGTGAAGCTTTCTTT.

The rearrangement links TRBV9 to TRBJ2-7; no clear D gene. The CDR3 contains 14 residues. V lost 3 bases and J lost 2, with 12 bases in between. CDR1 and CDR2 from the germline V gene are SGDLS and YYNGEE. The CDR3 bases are TGTGCCAGCAGCGCCGAGGTTTCCGCCTACGAGCAGTACTTC. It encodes CASSAEVSAYEQYF.

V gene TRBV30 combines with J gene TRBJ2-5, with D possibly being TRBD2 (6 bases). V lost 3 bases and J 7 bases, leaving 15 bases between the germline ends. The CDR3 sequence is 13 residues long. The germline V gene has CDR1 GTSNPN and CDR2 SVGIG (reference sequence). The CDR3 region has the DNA TGTGCCTGGAGAGCCCGGGAGATGGGGACCCAGTACTTC. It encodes CAWRAREMGTQYF.

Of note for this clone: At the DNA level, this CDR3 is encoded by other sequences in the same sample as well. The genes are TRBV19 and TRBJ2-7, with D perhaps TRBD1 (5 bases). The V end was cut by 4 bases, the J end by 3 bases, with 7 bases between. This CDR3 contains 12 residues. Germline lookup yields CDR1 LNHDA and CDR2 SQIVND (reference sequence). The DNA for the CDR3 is TGTGCCAGTAGTAGTCAGGGCTACGAGCAGTACTTC. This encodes CASSSQGYEQYF.